This T cell receptor beta chain was recovered during a study of blood T cells in healthy people across ages. Study-level information: Per every two T cells, about one barcoded beta molecule was captured by template switching.

A second 7 to 11 cycle PCR used barcoded and J-beta primers. Using its own MiXCR run on the 5' RACE reads, TCRdb lists one record per CDR3 protein. The sample includes 730,000 or so distinct CDR3 sequences, around 46% seen only once; the top ten take around a fifth. As regards this clonotype: What it binds is unknown.

V was pared by 0 bases and J by 7 bases, with 14 bases between. The V gene's germline CDR1 is SGHRS and CDR2 YFSETQ. The CDR3 covers 15 residues. Study outcomes and limitations: A roughly linear fall in TCR beta diversity per million T cells was seen with increasing age.

The TCR originated in a woman in her sixties in good health. Input material: blood. The chain joins TRBV5-1 to TRBJ1-5; D might be TRBD1 (5 bases). This CDR3 reads CASSLGGLINQPQHF. The CDR3, as DNA: TGCGCCAGCAGCTTGGGGGGACTAATTAACCAGCCCCAGCATTTT. The full variable domain, in which reference TRBV5-1 and TRBJ1-5 provide the parts outside the CDR3, is KAGVTQTPRYLIKTRGQQVTLSCSPISGHRSVSWYQQTPGQGLQFLFEYFSETQRNKGNFPGRFSGRQFSNSRSEMNVSTLELGDSALYLCASSLGGLINQPQHFGDGTRLSIL.